This record concerns one T cell receptor beta chain sequence. Its antigen is still unknown. The sample originates from a study of T cells after yellow fever vaccination. Study-wide results and caveats: After the booster, approximately 96% of CD4 and more than 75% of CD8 primary-response clones were re-detected.

TCRdb analysed the 5' RACE reads with MiXCR anew, one entry per CDR3 protein. The sample holds under 300,000 distinct CDR3 sequences, about an eighth seen once. CDR1 is SGHTA, CDR2 FQGNSA, per germline. The CDR3 contains 15 residues. Trimming took 4 bases from V and 8 from J, leaving 15 bases between them. The receptor comes from a man aged 25-45 years who received the YFV17D yellow fever vaccine. The V and J genes are TRBV7-2 and TRBJ2-6, with D uncertain. The sample was CD4+ T cells sorted from PBMCs, taken 45 days after the yellow fever booster vaccination. CDR3 in amino acids: CASSSLRKRPNVLTF. The CDR3 nucleotides read TGTGCCAGCAGCTCCCTAAGGAAGCGTCCCAACGTCCTGACTTTC.